Here is one T cell receptor beta chain with its context. Germline V gene lookup returns CDR1 MNHEY and CDR2 SVGAGI. V was clipped by 6 bases and J by 5 bases; unmatched bases: 8. This CDR3 contains 15 residues. Using immunoSEQ multiplex PCR, the repertoire was profiled, and TCRdb retains in-frame clones only, with some absent. The sample records over 55,000 clones, around 93% being singletons. This sample is part of a study of T cell changes during pregnancy in multiple sclerosis. This material consisted of peripheral blood, taken after pregnancy. This TCR derives from a female donor with multiple sclerosis, enrolled in a pregnancy study. The chain uses TRBV6-5 and TRBJ2-1, with TRBD1 matching 9 bases. The CDR3 spells CASRGGTGKNNEQFF. CDR3 sequence (DNA): TGTGCCAGCAGGGGCGGGACAGGGAAAAACAATGAGCAGTTCTTC.